The 12 T cell receptor beta chains given below trace back to one sample, sequenced in a study of PD-L1 blockade in urothelial cancer (dated by TCRdb to between 2016 and 2019). According to the study, the label for this sample's time point signals: pretreatment peripheral blood. Libraries were built with the immunoSEQ multiplex PCR assay. In its TCRdb copy, this immuneACCESS table keeps in-frame sequences only and misses some clones. Where compared with another copy, unresolved V genes explain less than half of these, and the others have no known cause. This sample lists 70,000 to 90,000 clones; more than 75% were detected once. 13% to 15% of the sample belongs to the ten largest clones. The input for sequencing was PBMCs, taken around atezolizumab (anti-PD-L1) treatment. The source of these receptors is a man in his sixties with urothelial cancer.

The rearrangement links TRBV11-2 to TRBJ2-1; 8 nucleotides line up with TRBD2. This CDR3 is 15 amino acids long. Looked up from germline, CDR1 is SGHAT and CDR2 is FQNNGV. Unmatched junction bases numbered 7, after V lost 8 bases and J lost 1 base. CDR3 residues: CASHMAGGSYNEQFF. CDR3 DNA sequence: TGTGCCAGCCATATGGCGGGGGGTTCCTACAATGAGCAGTTCTTC.

The chain recombines TRBV6-5 with TRBJ1-1; TRBD1 might be the D (6 bases). Germline values: CDR1 MNHEY, CDR2 SVGAGI. The CDR3 totals 12 residues. With 2 bases removed from V and 8 bases from J, the gap between germline ends came to 9 bases. The DNA for the CDR3 is TGTGCCAGCAGTTACCCTGACAGGGAAGCTTTCTTT. Translating it yields CASSYPDREAFF.

The CDR3 DNA follows: TGCAGCGCCGGACGGACAGGGGGCCGTTTGGCTTTCTTT. Encoded protein: CSAGRTGGRLAFF. This chain connects TRBV29-1 to TRBJ1-1, with 11 positions matching TRBD1. After removal of 7 bases from V and 11 bases from J, the junction contained 12 bases not matched to a gene. The CDR3 covers 13 residues. CDR1 is SQVTM, CDR2 ANQGSEA, per germline.

Worth noting for this clone: An end of the junction differs from the germline gene, which may be a read error. The chain combines TRBV30 with TRBJ1-2, with a tentative D call TRBD1 (5 bases). This CDR3 has 11 amino acids. Germline assignment: CDR1 GTSNPN and CDR2 SVGIG (reference sequence). The DNA of the CDR3 is TGCGCCGTCCAGGGAACCTATGGCTACACCTTC. Its protein product is CAVQGTYGYTF. Combining the CDR3 with reference TRBV30 and TRBJ1-2 gives the whole variable domain SQTIHQWPATLVQPVGSPLSLECTVEGTSNPNLYWYRQAAGRGLQLLFYSVGIGQISSEVPQNLSASRPQDRQFILSSKKLLLSDSGFYLCAVQGTYGYTFGSGTRLTVV.

The rearrangement uses TRBV10-1 and TRBJ1-5; 8 nucleotides line up with TRBD1. Trimming cost V 4 bases and J 0 bases; bases outside gene matches: 2. Germline V gives CDR1 WNHNN, CDR2 SYGVQD (reference sequence). CDR3 size: 15 residues. CDR3 protein: CASSGGTGSNQPQHF. The CDR3, as DNA: TGCGCCAGCAGTGGGGGGACAGGTAGCAATCAGCCCCAGCATTTT.

This chain uses TRBV30 with TRBJ1-2; D might be TRBD1 (5 bases). The CDR3 totals 13 residues. V was pared by 2 bases and J by 7 bases, with 14 bases between. CDR1 GTSNPN and CDR2 SVGIG come from the germline V gene (reference sequence). CDR3: CAWSSQGWGGYTF. In DNA, the CDR3 is TGTGCCTGGAGTTCTCAGGGTTGGGGTGGCTACACCTTC.

This clone appeared a few times. J is TRBJ1-2 and V is TRBV11-2; 9 nucleotides match TRBD1. CDR3 size: 15 residues. In germline, CDR1 is SGHAT, CDR2 FQNNGV. The junction had 5 bases not matched to a gene; V was cut back by 2 bases and J by 4 bases. As DNA, the CDR3 is TGTGCCAGCAGCTTACCCGGGACAGGGTCCTATGGCTACACCTTC. It codes for CASSLPGTGSYGYTF.

The chain recombines TRBV9 with TRBJ2-5; D is undetermined. This CDR3 is built from 12 residues. Trimming cost V 5 bases and J 5 bases, with 10 bases left between them. CDR1 is SGDLS and CDR2 is YYNGEE in the germline V gene. The CDR3 loop is CASSAEFETQYF. DNA of the CDR3: TGTGCCAGCAGTGCGGAGTTCGAGACCCAGTACTTC.

V usage is TRBV5-8 and J usage is TRBJ2-5, with TRBD2 matching 8 bases. The CDR3 covers 16 residues. Trimming at V came to 1 base and at J to 4 bases, leaving 9 bases not matched to a gene. Germline V lookup: CDR1 SGHTS, CDR2 YDEGEE. This CDR3 reads CASSLPAGLGGETQYF. CDR3 DNA: TGTGCCAGCAGCTTGCCGGCGGGACTAGGAGGAGAGACCCAGTACTTC.

The CDR3 spells CASSQTETGANSPLHF. CDR3 sequence (DNA): TGCGCCAGCAGCCAAACCGAGACAGGGGCGAATTCACCCCTCCACTTT. The genes are TRBV5-1 and TRBJ1-6; TRBD1 matches at 8 bases. J lost 7 bases, V lost 4 bases, and 10 bases had no gene match. Germline CDR1 reads SGHRS; CDR2 reads YFSETQ. CDR3 length: 16 residues.

This sequence joins TRBV7-3 and TRBJ1-2, with a possible D match to TRBD1 (6 bases). Trimming stripped 0 bases from V and 7 bases from J, with 12 bases between. This CDR3 region has 14 residues. Germline V gene sequence: CDR1 SGHTA, CDR2 FQGTGA. The CDR3 reads CASSLTGAGFGYTF. DNA of the CDR3: TGTGCCAGCAGCTTAACGGGGGCGGGTTTTGGCTACACCTTC. Together with reference TRBV7-3 and TRBJ1-2, the CDR3 gives the full variable domain: GAGVSQTPSNKVTEKGKYVELRCDPISGHTALYWYRQSLGQGPEFLIYFQGTGAADDSGLPNDRFFAVRPEGSVSTLKIQRTERGDSAVYLCASSLTGAGFGYTFGSGTRLTVV.

The gene calls are TRBV5-1 and TRBJ2-3; TRBD2 agrees at 7 bases. Germline V gene data show CDR1 as SGHRS and CDR2 as YFSETQ. This CDR3 contains 15 residues. Trimming removed 4 bases from V and 2 bases from J; junction bases left unmatched: 7. This chain's CDR3 is CASSQGLRDTDTQYF. The CDR3 DNA reads as TGCGCCAGCAGCCAGGGACTACGTGACACAGATACGCAGTATTTT.